This T cell receptor (beta chain) originates from a study of cytomegalovirus exposure and HLA in healthy donors. The repertoire was sequenced with immunoSEQ multiplex PCR; TCRdb's copy has only in-frame clones and lacks some. The table lists 130,000 or so clones, roughly nine tenths of them singletons. The donors were members of the validation cohort, which comprised roughly 120 subjects and was separate from the first cohort of roughly 700 subjects. The CDR3 loop spans 16 amino acids. CDR1 and CDR2 (germline): SEHNR, FQNEAQ (reference sequence). Trimming removed 7 bases from V and 6 bases from J; junction bases left unmatched: 11. General study findings and limits: Associated with cytomegalovirus, according to the listing, were approximately 160 TCR beta chains. Most TCRs appeared rarely, but some public TCRs recurred in many donors. Three chains linked to CMV were shown in vitro to be specific for CMV antigens.

On this clone: Its antigen is not known.

The rearrangement links TRBV7-9 to TRBJ2-7; 14 bases are shared with TRBD2. This TCR was recovered from a woman between 18 and 29 years old in good health and CMV-seronegative. The material sequenced was PBMCs. The CDR3 DNA is TGTGCCAGCATCCTGAACGGACTAGCGGGGGGAGGCGAGCAGTACTTC. It encodes CASILNGLAGGGEQYF.